The clone carrying this T cell receptor (beta chain) was seen repeatedly, ten times or more. The target antigen is unknown. These data originate in a study of T cells after yellow fever vaccination. Study-level results: Primary-vaccination clones mostly resurfaced post-booster (around 96% CD4, roughly 90% CD8). The appearance of a small share of clonotypes in both CD4 and CD8 compartments was observed.

5'RACE template switching added a universal primer site and UMIs to TCR cDNA. From the 5' RACE reads, TCRdb called clonotypes with MiXCR, one entry per CDR3 protein. Of 300,000 to 400,000 distinct CDR3 sequences in the sample, around 3.9% were seen once. With V trimmed by 7 bases and J by 6 bases, 6 bases remained unmatched. The CDR3 length is 13 residues. The gene calls are TRBV12-3 or TRBV12-4 and TRBJ2-1; 7 nucleotides agree with TRBD2. The sequenced sample was PBMCs, obtained 5 days after the yellow fever booster vaccination. This clonotype was obtained from a man between 18 and 29 years old who received the YFV17D yellow fever vaccine. The CDR3 protein is CASNNGGTNEQFF. The CDR3 DNA follows: TGTGCCAGCAACAACGGGGGGACCAATGAGCAGTTCTTC.